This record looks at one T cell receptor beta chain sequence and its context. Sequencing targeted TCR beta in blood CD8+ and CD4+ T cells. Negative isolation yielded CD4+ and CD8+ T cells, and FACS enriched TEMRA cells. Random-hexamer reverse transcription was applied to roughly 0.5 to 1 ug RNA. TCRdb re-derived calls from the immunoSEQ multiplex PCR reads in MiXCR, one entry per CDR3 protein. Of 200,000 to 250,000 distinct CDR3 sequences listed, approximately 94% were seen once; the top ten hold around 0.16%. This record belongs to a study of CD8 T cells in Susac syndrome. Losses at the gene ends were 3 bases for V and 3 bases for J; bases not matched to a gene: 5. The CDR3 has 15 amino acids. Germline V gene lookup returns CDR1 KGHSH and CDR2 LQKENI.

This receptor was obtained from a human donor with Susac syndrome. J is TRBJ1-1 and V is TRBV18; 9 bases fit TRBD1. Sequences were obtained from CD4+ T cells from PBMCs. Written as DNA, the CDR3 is TGTGCCAGCTCACCCGGGACAGGGTATGACACTGAAGCTTTCTTT. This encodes CASSPGTGYDTEAFF.